Listed here is a single T cell receptor (beta chain). One end of the junction varies from germline; a read error may be responsible. RNA was extracted from bulk tissue without any cell sorting. The data were obtained in a study of tumor and adjacent non-tumor tissue in lung cancer. CDR1 is SGHRS, CDR2 YFSETQ, per germline. This CDR3 region has 19 residues. Three rounds of nested PCR, following a modified ARM-PCR protocol, produced the TCRbeta library. Each CDR3 protein is one row after TCRdb ran MiXCR on the multiplex PCR reads. The repertoire holds roughly 220,000 distinct CDR3 sequences, with 71% as singletons.

The chain has TRBV5-1 and TRBJ2-3, with 7 bases identical to TRBD2. The clonotype comes from a man aged 55 to 70 with non-small cell lung cancer. Sequencing was performed on lung tumor tissue. The CDR3 sequence is CASSSTGTNGGPGTDTQYF. CDR3 nucleotide sequence: TGCGCCAGTAGCTCCACTGGGACTAACGGGGGTCCCGGCACAGATACGCAGTATTTT. The entire variable domain, with the rest obtained from reference TRBV5-1 and TRBJ2-3, is as follows: KAGVTQTPRYLIKTRGQQVTLSCSPISGHRSVSWYQQTPGQGLQFLFEYFSETQRNKGNFPGRFSGRQFSNSRSEMNVSTLELGDSALYLCASSSTGTNGGPGTDTQYFGPGTRLTVL.